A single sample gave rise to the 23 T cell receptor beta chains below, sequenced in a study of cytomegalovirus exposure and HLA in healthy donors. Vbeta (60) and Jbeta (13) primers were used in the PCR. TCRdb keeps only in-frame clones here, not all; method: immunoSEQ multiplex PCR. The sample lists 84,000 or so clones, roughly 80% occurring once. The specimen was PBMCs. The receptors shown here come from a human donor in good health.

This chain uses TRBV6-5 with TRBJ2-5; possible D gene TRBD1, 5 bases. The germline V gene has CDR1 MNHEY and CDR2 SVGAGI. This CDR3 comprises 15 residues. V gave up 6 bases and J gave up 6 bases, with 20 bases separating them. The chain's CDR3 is CASSISPDTYQTQYF. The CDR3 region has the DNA TGTGCCAGCAGCATCTCCCCGGACACCTACCAGACCCAGTACTTC.

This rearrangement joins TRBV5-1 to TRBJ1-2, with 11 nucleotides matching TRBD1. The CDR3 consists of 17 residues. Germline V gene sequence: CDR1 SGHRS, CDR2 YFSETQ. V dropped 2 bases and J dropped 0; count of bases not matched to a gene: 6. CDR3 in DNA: TGCGCCAGCAGCTTCGGACAGGGGGCCCTAGCTAACTATGGCTACACCTTC. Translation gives CASSFGQGALANYGYTF.

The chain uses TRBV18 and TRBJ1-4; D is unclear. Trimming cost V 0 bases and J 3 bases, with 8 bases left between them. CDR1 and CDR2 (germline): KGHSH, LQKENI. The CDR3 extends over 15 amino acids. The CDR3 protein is CASSPPSGANEKLFF. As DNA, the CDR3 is TGTGCCAGCTCACCACCTAGTGGAGCTAATGAAAAACTGTTTTTT.

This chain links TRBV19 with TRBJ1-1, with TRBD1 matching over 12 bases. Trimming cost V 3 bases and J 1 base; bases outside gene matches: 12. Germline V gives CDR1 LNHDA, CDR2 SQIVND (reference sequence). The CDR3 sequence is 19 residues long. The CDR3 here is CASSMVRDRGLQGNTEAFF. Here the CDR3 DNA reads TGTGCCAGTAGTATGGTCCGGGACAGGGGGCTTCAGGGGAACACTGAAGCTTTCTTT.

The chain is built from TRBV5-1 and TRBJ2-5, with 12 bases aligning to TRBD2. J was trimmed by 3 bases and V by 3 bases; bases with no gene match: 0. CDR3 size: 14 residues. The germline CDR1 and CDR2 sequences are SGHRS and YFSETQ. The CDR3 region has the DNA TGCGCCAGCAGCTCTAGCGGGGGGGAAGAGACCCAGTACTTC. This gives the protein CASSSSGGEETQYF.

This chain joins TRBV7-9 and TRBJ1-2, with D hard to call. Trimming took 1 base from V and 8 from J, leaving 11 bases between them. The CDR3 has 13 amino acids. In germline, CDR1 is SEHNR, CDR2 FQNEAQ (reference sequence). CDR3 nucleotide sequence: TGTGCCAGCAGCTTAGATCCGGGGTGGGGCTACACCTTC. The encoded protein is CASSLDPGWGYTF.

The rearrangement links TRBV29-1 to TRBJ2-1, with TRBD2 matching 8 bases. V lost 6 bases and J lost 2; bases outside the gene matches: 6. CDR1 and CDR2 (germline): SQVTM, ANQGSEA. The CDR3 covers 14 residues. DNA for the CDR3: TGCAGCGTCTTAGCGGGGACCGCCTACAATGAGCAGTTCTTC. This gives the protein CSVLAGTAYNEQFF.

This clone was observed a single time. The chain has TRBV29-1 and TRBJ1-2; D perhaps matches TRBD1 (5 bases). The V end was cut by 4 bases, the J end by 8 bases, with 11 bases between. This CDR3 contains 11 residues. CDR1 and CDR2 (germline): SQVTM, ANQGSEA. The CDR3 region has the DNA TGCAGCGTTGGCGCAGGGCGAGGCTACACCTTC. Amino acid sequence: CSVGAGRGYTF.

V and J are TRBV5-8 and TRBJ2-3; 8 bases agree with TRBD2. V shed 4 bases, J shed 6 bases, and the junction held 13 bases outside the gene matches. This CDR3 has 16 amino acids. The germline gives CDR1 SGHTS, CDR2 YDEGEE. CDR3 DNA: TGTGCCAGCAGCCGGATGGCCAGCGGGGGCCTCGATACGCAGTATTTT. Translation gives CASSRMASGGLDTQYF.

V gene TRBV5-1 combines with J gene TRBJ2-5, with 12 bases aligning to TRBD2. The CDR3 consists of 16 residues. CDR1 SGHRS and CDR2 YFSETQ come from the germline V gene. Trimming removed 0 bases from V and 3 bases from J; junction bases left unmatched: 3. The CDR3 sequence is CASSLAASGGEETQYF. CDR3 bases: TGCGCCAGCAGCTTGGCGGCTAGCGGGGGGGAAGAGACCCAGTACTTC. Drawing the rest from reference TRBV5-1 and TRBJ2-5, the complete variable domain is KAGVTQTPRYLIKTRGQQVTLSCSPISGHRSVSWYQQTPGQGLQFLFEYFSETQRNKGNFPGRFSGRQFSNSRSEMNVSTLELGDSALYLCASSLAASGGEETQYFGPGTRLLVL.

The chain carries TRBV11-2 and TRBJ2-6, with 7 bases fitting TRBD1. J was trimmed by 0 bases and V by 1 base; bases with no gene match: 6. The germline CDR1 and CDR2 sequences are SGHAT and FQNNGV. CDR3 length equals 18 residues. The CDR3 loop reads CASSLVPGGNSGANVLTF. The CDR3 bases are TGTGCCAGCAGCTTAGTACCAGGGGGTAACTCTGGGGCCAACGTCCTGACTTTC.

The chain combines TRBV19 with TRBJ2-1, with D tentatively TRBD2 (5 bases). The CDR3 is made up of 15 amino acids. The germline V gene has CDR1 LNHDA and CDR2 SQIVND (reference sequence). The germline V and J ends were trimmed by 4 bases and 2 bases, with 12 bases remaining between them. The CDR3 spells CASSTPRLPYNEQFF. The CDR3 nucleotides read TGTGCCAGTAGTACCCCTCGACTACCCTACAATGAGCAGTTCTTC. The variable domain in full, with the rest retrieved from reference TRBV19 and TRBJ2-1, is DGGITQSPKYLFRKEGQNVTLSCEQNLNHDAMYWYRQDPGQGLRLIYYSQIVNDFQKGDIAEGYSVSREKKESFPLTVTSAQKNPTAFYLCASSTPRLPYNEQFFGPGTRLTVL.

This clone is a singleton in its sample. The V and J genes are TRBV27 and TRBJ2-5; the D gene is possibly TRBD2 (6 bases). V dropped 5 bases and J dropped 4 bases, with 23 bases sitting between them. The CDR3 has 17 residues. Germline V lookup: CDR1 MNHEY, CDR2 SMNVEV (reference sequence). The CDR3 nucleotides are TGTGCCAGCAGTCCTTTGAGATGGGGAGGTTCCCCAGAGACCCAGTACTTC. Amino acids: CASSPLRWGGSPETQYF.

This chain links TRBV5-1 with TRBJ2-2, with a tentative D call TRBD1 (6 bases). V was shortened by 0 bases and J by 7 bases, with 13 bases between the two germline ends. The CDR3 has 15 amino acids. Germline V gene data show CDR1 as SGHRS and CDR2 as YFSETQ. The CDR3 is CASSLAQGSSGELFF. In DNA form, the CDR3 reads TGCGCCAGCAGCTTGGCCCAGGGGTCAAGCGGGGAGCTGTTTTTT.

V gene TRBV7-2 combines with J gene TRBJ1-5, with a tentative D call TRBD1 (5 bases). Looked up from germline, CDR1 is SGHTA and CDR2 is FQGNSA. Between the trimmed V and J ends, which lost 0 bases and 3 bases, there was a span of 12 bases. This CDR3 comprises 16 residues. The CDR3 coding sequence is TGTGCCAGCAGCTTAGCTCCGGCGGGGGTCAATCAGCCCCAGCATTTT. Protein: CASSLAPAGVNQPQHF.

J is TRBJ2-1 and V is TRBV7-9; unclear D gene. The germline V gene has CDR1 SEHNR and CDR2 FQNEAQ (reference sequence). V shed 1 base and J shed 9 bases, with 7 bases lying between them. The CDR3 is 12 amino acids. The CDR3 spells CASSLGVSEQFF. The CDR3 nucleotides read TGTGCCAGCAGCTTAGGAGTGTCTGAGCAGTTCTTC.

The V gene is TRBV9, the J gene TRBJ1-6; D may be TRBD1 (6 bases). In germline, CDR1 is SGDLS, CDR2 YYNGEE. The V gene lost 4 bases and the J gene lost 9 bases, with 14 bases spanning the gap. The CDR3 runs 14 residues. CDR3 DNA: TGTGCCAGCAGCCAACTACAGGGTACTTCACCCCTCCACTTT. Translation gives CASSQLQGTSPLHF.

In DNA, the CDR3 is TGTGCCAGCAGCCCTAGGGCGGGGGGGCCCAGCACAGATACGCAGTATTTT. Translating it yields CASSPRAGGPSTDTQYF. The chain employs TRBV5-8 and TRBJ2-3; 9 bases match TRBD2. V lost 4 bases, J lost 0 bases, and 9 bases stayed unmatched. The CDR3 consists of 17 residues. Germline V CDR1 and CDR2: SGHTS, YDEGEE.

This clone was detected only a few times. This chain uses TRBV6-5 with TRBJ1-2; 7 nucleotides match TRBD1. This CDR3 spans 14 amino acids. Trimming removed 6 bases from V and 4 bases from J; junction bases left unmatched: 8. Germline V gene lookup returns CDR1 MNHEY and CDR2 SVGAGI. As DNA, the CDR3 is TGTGCCAGCAGCCGAGACAGGGTAGCCTATGGCTACACCTTC. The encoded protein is CASSRDRVAYGYTF.

The CDR3: CASSSSGDLRGEKLFF. CDR3 DNA: TGTGCCAGCAGCTCGTCGGGGGATTTACGGGGGGAAAAACTGTTTTTT. The rearrangement links TRBV7-9 to TRBJ1-4, with D possibly being TRBD1 (5 bases). CDR3 size: 16 residues. The germline CDR1 and CDR2 sequences are SEHNR and FQNEAQ (reference sequence). Deletions cut 4 bases from V and 8 bases from J, with 20 bases between.

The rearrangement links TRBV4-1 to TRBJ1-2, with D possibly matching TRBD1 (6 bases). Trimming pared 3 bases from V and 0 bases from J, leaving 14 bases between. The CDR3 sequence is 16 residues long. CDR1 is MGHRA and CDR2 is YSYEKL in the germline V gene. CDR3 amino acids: CASSQGDRTPNYGYTF. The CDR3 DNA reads TGCGCCAGCAGCCAGGGAGACAGGACCCCTAACTATGGCTACACCTTC.

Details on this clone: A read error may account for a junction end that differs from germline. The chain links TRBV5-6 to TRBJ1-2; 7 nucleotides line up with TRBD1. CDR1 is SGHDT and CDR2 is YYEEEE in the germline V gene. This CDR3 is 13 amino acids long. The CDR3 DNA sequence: TGTGCCAGCAGCCTGGGACAGTCCTATGGCTACCCCTTC. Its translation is CASSLGQSYGYPF.

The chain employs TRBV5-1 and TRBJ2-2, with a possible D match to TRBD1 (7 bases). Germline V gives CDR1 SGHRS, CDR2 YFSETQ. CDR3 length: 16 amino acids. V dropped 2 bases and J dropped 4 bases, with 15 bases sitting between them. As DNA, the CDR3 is TGCGCCAGCAGCTTCGGAGGGGGCCGTGGCACCGGGGAGCTGTTTTTT. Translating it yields CASSFGGGRGTGELFF.